The 18 T cell receptor beta chains below come from one sample, sequenced in a study of high-grade serous ovarian cancer treatment subgroups. The table came from immunoSEQ multiplex PCR; TCRdb's copy has only in-frame clones and leaves some out. The table records some 2,300 clones, approximately 72% of them present only once. Tumor samples were taken before definitive surgery or chemotherapy. The sequenced material came from tumor tissue. These receptors all come from a human donor with high-grade serous ovarian cancer.

This rearrangement joins TRBV27 to TRBJ1-2, with 9 nucleotides matching TRBD1. The CDR3 has 16 amino acids. The germline CDR1 and CDR2 sequences are MNHEY and SMNVEV (reference sequence). Trimming at V came to 5 bases and at J to 10 bases, leaving 17 bases not matched to a gene. CDR3 in amino acids: CASSPLGRTGAAPYTF. In DNA, the CDR3 is TGTGCCAGCAGTCCCCTTGGCCGGACAGGGGCCGCTCCCTACACCTTC.

Concerning this clone: The same CDR3 arises from other DNA sequences in this sample as well. This chain connects TRBV5-4 to TRBJ2-3; D is tentatively TRBD1 or TRBD2 (6 bases each). CDR1 SGHNT and CDR2 YYREEE come from the germline V gene (reference sequence). Trimming removed 0 bases from V and 4 bases from J, with 12 bases in between. This CDR3 has 15 residues. CDR3 region: CASSLVGGRADTQYF. The CDR3 DNA follows: TGTGCCAGCAGCTTGGTCGGGGGCAGGGCAGATACGCAGTATTTT.

The rearrangement links TRBV5-1 to TRBJ2-7; D possibly matches TRBD1 or TRBD2 (5 bases each). The ends were cut back, 4 bases at V and 6 bases at J, with 20 bases in the middle. Germline V CDR1 and CDR2: SGHRS, YFSETQ. The CDR3 runs to 15 residues. DNA for the CDR3: TGCGCCAGCAGCACGGGGACGGTGATGCCCCTCGAGCAGTACTTC. Its protein product is CASSTGTVMPLEQYF.

The chain joins TRBV9 to TRBJ1-2; 7 bases match TRBD1. V lost 3 bases, J lost 0 bases, and 5 bases stayed unmatched. Germline lookup yields CDR1 SGDLS and CDR2 YYNGEE. The length of the CDR3 is 15 residues. The DNA of the CDR3 is TGTGCCAGCAGCGCAGAGGGGGCCCCTAACTATGGCTACACCTTC. It encodes CASSAEGAPNYGYTF.

This clone was recorded once. This chain joins TRBV7-2 and TRBJ2-1; perhaps TRBD1 as D (6 bases). The length of the CDR3 is 17 residues. Germline CDR1 SGHTA, CDR2 FQGNSA. V was trimmed by 7 bases and J by 3 bases, leaving 22 bases between them. CDR3 amino acids: CASTPLPQGIVYNEQFF. CDR3 coding DNA: TGTGCCAGCACCCCGCTCCCTCAGGGGATAGTCTACAATGAGCAGTTCTTC.

A note on this clone: Other DNA sequences in the same sample also yield this CDR3. CDR3 protein: CASSEDSSYNEQFF. DNA of the CDR3: TGTGCCAGCAGTGAAGACAGCTCCTACAATGAGCAGTTCTTC. J is TRBJ2-1 and V is TRBV2; D unresolved. The CDR3 has 14 residues. Germline V gene sequence: CDR1 SNHLY, CDR2 FYNNEI. The V gene lost 1 base and the J gene lost 0 bases, with 4 bases spanning the gap.

A few counts support this clone. The rearrangement uses TRBV19 and TRBJ2-1; 7 bases map to TRBD2. In germline, CDR1 is LNHDA, CDR2 SQIVND (reference sequence). The length of the CDR3 is 16 residues. The J segment lost 4 bases and the V segment lost 4 bases, leaving 10 bases of the junction unmatched. The CDR3 DNA reads TGTGCCAGTAGTAAGGGAGGGCCACGTTCTTACAATGAGCAGTTCTTC. Amino acid sequence: CASSKGGPRSYNEQFF.

This clone was picked up one time. The chain has TRBV21-1 and TRBJ1-5; the listed D gene, TRBD1, was not tested against the DNA. TRBV21-1 is termed a pseudogene. The CDR3 totals 15 residues. The DNA for the CDR3 is TGTGCCAGCAGCAAAGGGGGGACAGACAATCAGCCCCAGCATTTT. Translated: CASSKGGTDNQPQHF.

The V gene is TRBV4-1, the J gene TRBJ1-1; D is possibly TRBD1 (5 bases). V was cut by 3 bases and J by 5 bases, with 16 bases left in between. CDR1 is MGHRA, CDR2 YSYEKL, per germline. CDR3 length equals 15 residues. CDR3: CASSQGGSQGTEAFF. As DNA, the CDR3 is TGCGCCAGCAGCCAGGGGGGGTCCCAAGGTACTGAAGCTTTCTTT.

This clone occurred a few times. V and J are TRBV9 and TRBJ2-7, with a tentative D call TRBD2 (5 bases). Germline assignment: CDR1 SGDLS and CDR2 YYNGEE. Trimming removed 4 bases at V and 7 bases at J, with 12 bases between. This CDR3 has 12 residues. The DNA of the CDR3 is TGTGCCAGCAGCTCCCGCGAGGGTGAGCAGTACTTC. It encodes CASSSREGEQYF.

The chain carries TRBV19 and TRBJ1-6; no clear D gene. The V gene lost 6 bases and the J gene lost 8 bases, with 11 bases spanning the gap. The CDR3 runs 13 residues. Germline V gene sequence: CDR1 LNHDA, CDR2 SQIVND (reference sequence). The CDR3 protein is CASSFRWDSPLHF. CDR3 nucleotide sequence: TGTGCCAGTAGCTTTCGATGGGATTCACCCCTCCACTTT.

V and J are TRBV7-2 and TRBJ2-1; TRBD2 aligns across 9 bases. The V gene end was trimmed by 1 base and the J gene end by 0 bases; junction bases not matched to a gene: 7. The CDR3 has 18 residues. CDR1 and CDR2 (germline): SGHTA, FQGNSA. CDR3 in amino acids: CASSLVRLAGDSYNEQFF. The CDR3 DNA reads as TGTGCCAGCAGCTTAGTGAGGTTAGCGGGGGACTCCTACAATGAGCAGTTCTTC.

This sequence joins TRBV7-9 and TRBJ1-2; perhaps TRBD1 as D (6 bases). The CDR3 is 15 residues long. V lost 1 base to trimming and J lost 4 bases, with 13 bases between them. CDR1 is SEHNR, CDR2 FQNEAQ, per germline (reference sequence). DNA for the CDR3: TGTGCCAGCAGCTTAGGGATGGGGGGCCTCTATGGCTACACCTTC. Protein product: CASSLGMGGLYGYTF.

This clone was seen once. CDR3 in amino acids: CASSEDRPNEKLFF. The CDR3, as DNA: TGTGCCAGCAGTGAGGACAGACCTAATGAAAAACTGTTTTTT. The rearrangement joins TRBV2 to TRBJ1-4; TRBD1 might be the D (6 bases). V shed 3 bases and J shed 3 bases, with 8 bases lying between them. Per the germline V gene, CDR1 is SNHLY and CDR2 is FYNNEI. CDR3 size: 14 residues.

This sequence joins TRBV7-2 and TRBJ2-5; tentatively, D is TRBD2 (6 bases). CDR1 is SGHTA, CDR2 FQGNSA, per germline. The CDR3 is 13 residues long. V lost 5 bases to trimming and J lost 7 bases, with 14 bases between them. The CDR3 protein is CASSPQPGVTQYF. The CDR3 bases are TGTGCCAGCAGCCCTCAACCGGGGGTGACCCAGTACTTC.

In its sample, this clone was seen a few times. CDR3 in amino acids: CASSLAGEGNSPLHF. The CDR3, as DNA: TGCGCCAGCAGCTTGGCCGGGGAGGGAAATTCACCCCTCCACTTT. This chain joins TRBV5-1 and TRBJ1-6; no firm D call. This CDR3 has 15 amino acids. Trimming stripped 0 bases from V and 7 bases from J, with 11 bases between. CDR1 and CDR2 from the germline V gene are SGHRS and YFSETQ.

This clone was seen just once. The chain combines TRBV7-9 with TRBJ1-2, with 8 bases fitting TRBD1. CDR3 size: 14 residues. The germline V gene encodes CDR1 SEHNR and CDR2 FQNEAQ (reference sequence). Trimming at V came to 4 bases and at J to 2 bases, leaving 3 bases not matched to a gene. The CDR3 DNA reads TGTGCCAGCAGCTGGACAGGGCAAAACTATGGCTACACCTTC. Translating gives CASSWTGQNYGYTF.

The V and J genes are TRBV6-5 and TRBJ1-1, with 7 positions matching TRBD1. The CDR3 runs to 14 residues. V lost 5 bases and J lost 3; bases outside the gene matches: 6. Germline lookup yields CDR1 MNHEY and CDR2 SVGAGI. This CDR3 reads CASSRQGRDTEAFF. The CDR3 bases are TGTGCCAGCAGTCGACAGGGTAGGGACACTGAAGCTTTCTTT.